Listed below are T cell receptor beta chains from one sample, sequenced in a study of T-cell reconstitution after alpha-beta-depleted transplantation in children. TCRdb passed the PCR reads through MiXCR, listing each CDR3 protein once. This table holds about 640,000 distinct CDR3 sequences, under 15% found once. The specimen comprised PBMCs, mostly from graft donor cells, sampled 360 days after TCRalphabeta/CD19-depleted stem cell transplant. These receptors were collected from a male patient younger than 18 who had a stem cell transplant for acute myeloid leukemia, so the T cells may come from the graft donor. Both conserved end residues are part of each CDR3. The D gene is left open where the match is weak. Clone sizes are given selectively: once, few, many, or a class where the clone is expanded.

j_call d_call clone_size v_call cdr3_aa cdr3_nt
TRBJ1-1 TRBD1 few TRBV6-5 CASSYASGQGAPGTEAFF TGTGCCAGCAGTTACGCCTCGGGACAGGGGGCGCCTGGTACTGAAGCTTTCTTT
TRBJ2-3 . many TRBV12-3/TRBV12-4 CASRTGSADTQYF TGTGCCAGCAGAACAGGGTCGGCAGATACGCAGTATTTT
TRBJ2-3 . . TRBV29-1 CSVEKSSPSTDTQYF TGCAGCGTTGAAAAGAGTAGTCCCTCCACAGATACGCAGTATTTT
TRBJ2-7 . few TRBV11-2 CASSLERGPQLLPSEQYF TGTGCCAGCAGCTTAGAACGGGGTCCCCAATTACTCCCTAGCGAGCAGTACTTC
TRBJ1-2 . . TRBV14 CASSQVDSYGYTF TGTGCCAGCAGCCAGGTCGACAGCTATGGCTACACCTTC
TRBJ2-1 . . TRBV4-3 CASSQDYFAISPNEQFF TGCGCCAGCAGCCAAGATTATTTCGCTATCAGCCCGAATGAGCAGTTCTTC
TRBJ2-5 TRBD2 many TRBV7-9 CASNIDHPSGSEETQYF TGTGCCAGCAACATTGATCACCCTAGCGGGAGCGAAGAGACCCAGTACTTC
TRBJ2-5 TRBD2 few TRBV5-1 CASSLALAGGQERETQYF TGCGCCAGCAGCTTGGCCTTAGCGGGAGGGCAAGAGAGGGAGACCCAGTACTTC
TRBJ2-1 . . TRBV7-9 CASSAAGWSYNEQFF TGTGCCAGCAGCGCAGCGGGTTGGAGCTACAATGAGCAGTTCTTC
TRBJ2-1 TRBD1 few TRBV4-1 CASSQDRQGQLTYNEQFF TGCGCCAGCAGCCAAGATCGTCAGGGACAGTTGACCTACAATGAGCAGTTCTTC
TRBJ2-5 . . TRBV7-2 CASSLVFRASQETQYF TGTGCCAGCAGCTTAGTTTTCCGGGCTTCACAAGAGACCCAGTACTTC
TRBJ2-3 TRBD2 . TRBV20-1 CSASRGLAGMADTQYF TGCAGTGCTAGCCGGGGACTAGCGGGAATGGCAGATACGCAGTATTTT
TRBJ2-1 . few TRBV20-1 CSARVDSGGSYNEQFF TGCAGTGCTAGAGTAGACAGCGGTGGCTCCTACAATGAGCAGTTCTTC
TRBJ2-1 . . TRBV28 CASSLRVGYNEQFF TGTGCCAGCAGTTTAAGGGTGGGGTACAATGAGCAGTTCTTC
TRBJ2-1 TRBD2 many TRBV15 CATSRVSSGSSYNEQFF TGTGCCACCAGCAGAGTCTCTAGCGGGAGCTCCTACAATGAGCAGTTCTTC
TRBJ2-2 . . TRBV6-2/TRBV6-3 CASSYSTGVGGNTGELFF TGTGCCAGCAGTTACTCGACCGGGGTCGGAGGGAACACCGGGGAGCTGTTTTTT
TRBJ2-7 TRBD2 few TRBV20-1 CSAPSGFSYEQYF TGCAGTGCTCCTAGCGGATTCTCCTACGAGCAGTACTTC
TRBJ2-6 . . TRBV7-2 CASTLATNVLTF TGTGCCAGCACCTTGGCGACGAACGTCCTGACTTTC
TRBJ2-7 TRBD2 . TRBV20-1 CSARGPLAGGIYEQYF TGCAGTGCTAGAGGCCCCCTAGCGGGAGGGATCTACGAGCAGTACTTC
TRBJ2-7 TRBD2 few TRBV7-3 CASSRSSGLPTYEQYF TGTGCCAGCAGCCGATCTTCGGGACTACCCACCTACGAGCAGTACTTC
TRBJ2-7 . . TRBV6-1 CASSRDFAGYEQYF TGTGCCAGCAGCCGGGACTTCGCGGGATACGAGCAGTACTTC
TRBJ2-1 . . TRBV6-2/TRBV6-3 CASGALGGHYNEQFF TGTGCCAGCGGGGCCCTAGGGGGACATTACAATGAGCAGTTCTTC
TRBJ1-4 . . TRBV5-1 CASSFLGLGEKLFF TGCGCCAGCAGCTTTTTAGGCCTAGGGGAAAAACTGTTTTTT
TRBJ1-2 TRBD1 . TRBV12-3/TRBV12-4 CASRGQGAGYTF TGTGCCAGCAGGGGACAGGGGGCGGGCTACACCTTC
TRBJ2-1 TRBD2 . TRBV28 CASSLSRRLAGGYEQFF TGTGCCAGCAGTTTATCCCGGAGGCTAGCGGGAGGCTATGAGCAGTTCTTC
TRBJ1-4 . . TRBV14 CASSQEPPWGFEKLFF TGTGCCAGCAGCCAAGAGCCCCCCTGGGGGTTTGAAAAACTGTTTTTT
TRBJ2-4 TRBD1 . TRBV28 CASSFLRGDRGNIQYF TGTGCCAGCAGTTTCCTTCGAGGGGACAGGGGAAACATTCAGTACTTC
TRBJ2-5 TRBD1 few TRBV4-2 CASSLLGQVGPKETQYF TGTGCCAGCAGCCTTCTCGGACAGGTCGGTCCTAAAGAGACCCAGTACTTC
TRBJ2-1 TRBD2 few TRBV6-2/TRBV6-3 CASSSTGTSGRCNEQFF TGTGCCAGCAGTTCCACCGGGACTAGCGGGAGGTGCAATGAGCAGTTCTTC
TRBJ2-3 TRBD2 . TRBV28 CASSIPRETPTDTQYF TGTGCCAGCAGTATCCCGCGGGAGACGCCCACAGATACGCAGTATTTT
TRBJ1-5 TRBD1 . TRBV6-2/TRBV6-3 CASSYYSGQVGQPQHF TGTGCCAGCAGTTACTACTCGGGACAGGTGGGACAGCCCCAGCATTTT
TRBJ2-7 . many TRBV7-9 CASSLRASVYEQYF TGTGCCAGCAGCTTAAGGGCTAGCGTCTACGAGCAGTACTTC
TRBJ2-1 TRBD2 few TRBV5-6 CASSLEREGAYNEQFF TGTGCCAGCAGCTTAGAGCGGGAGGGGGCCTACAATGAGCAGTTCTTC
TRBJ2-7 . . TRBV11-3 CASSPYFSDEQYF TGTGCCAGCAGCCCCTATTTCTCCGACGAGCAGTACTTC
TRBJ2-1 . few TRBV4-3 CASSNIVWGDDNEQFF TGCGCCAGCAGCAACATCGTGTGGGGCGACGACAATGAGCAGTTCTTC
TRBJ1-6 . many TRBV29-1 CSVGEGSNSPLHF TGCAGCGTGGGGGAGGGAAGTAATTCACCCCTCCACTTT
TRBJ2-1 . many TRBV29-1 CSVADEQFF TGCAGCGTAGCGGATGAGCAGTTCTTC
TRBJ2-3 TRBD1 many TRBV20-1 CSASRTGGYTDTQYF TGCAGTGCCAGCCGGACAGGTGGATACACAGATACGCAGTATTTT
TRBJ2-1 . . TRBV3-1 CASSQEINEQFF TGTGCCAGCAGCCAAGAAATCAATGAGCAGTTCTTC